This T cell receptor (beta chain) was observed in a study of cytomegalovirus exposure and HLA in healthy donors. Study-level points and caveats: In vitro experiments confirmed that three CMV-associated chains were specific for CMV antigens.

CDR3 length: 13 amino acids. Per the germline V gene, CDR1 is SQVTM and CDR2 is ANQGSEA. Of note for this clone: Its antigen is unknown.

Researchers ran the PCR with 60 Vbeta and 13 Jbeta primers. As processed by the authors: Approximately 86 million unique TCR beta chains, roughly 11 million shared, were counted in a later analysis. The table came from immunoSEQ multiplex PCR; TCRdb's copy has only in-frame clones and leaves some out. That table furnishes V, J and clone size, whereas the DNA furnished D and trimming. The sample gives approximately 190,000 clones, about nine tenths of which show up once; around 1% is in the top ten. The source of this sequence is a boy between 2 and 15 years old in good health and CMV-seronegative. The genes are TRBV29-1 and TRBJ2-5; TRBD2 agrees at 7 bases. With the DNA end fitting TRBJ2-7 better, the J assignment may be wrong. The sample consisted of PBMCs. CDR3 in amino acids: CSVGSGNTYEQYF. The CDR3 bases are TGCAGCGTGGGCAGCGGGAATACCTACGAGCAGTACTTC.